This T cell receptor beta chain was found in a study of blood T cell repertoires in COVID-19. Study-level background: Collection of acute and convalescent COVID-19 samples took place in the United States, Italy and Spain.

Looked up from germline, CDR1 is SGDLS and CDR2 is YYNGEE. V lost 3 bases and J lost 0, with 6 bases in between. The CDR3 spans 13 residues. TCRdb's copy holds only in-frame clones and misses some; the assay was immunoSEQ multiplex PCR. The sample includes a few hundred thousand clones, around nine tenths of them seen just once. The sequence was collected from a woman aged 18-29 years who had recovered from COVID-19. Sequencing was performed on peripheral blood. The genes are TRBV9 and TRBJ2-5, with D uncertain. The CDR3 coding sequence is TGTGCCAGCAGCGCTCACAACCAAGAGACCCAGTACTTC. Amino acid sequence: CASSAHNQETQYF.